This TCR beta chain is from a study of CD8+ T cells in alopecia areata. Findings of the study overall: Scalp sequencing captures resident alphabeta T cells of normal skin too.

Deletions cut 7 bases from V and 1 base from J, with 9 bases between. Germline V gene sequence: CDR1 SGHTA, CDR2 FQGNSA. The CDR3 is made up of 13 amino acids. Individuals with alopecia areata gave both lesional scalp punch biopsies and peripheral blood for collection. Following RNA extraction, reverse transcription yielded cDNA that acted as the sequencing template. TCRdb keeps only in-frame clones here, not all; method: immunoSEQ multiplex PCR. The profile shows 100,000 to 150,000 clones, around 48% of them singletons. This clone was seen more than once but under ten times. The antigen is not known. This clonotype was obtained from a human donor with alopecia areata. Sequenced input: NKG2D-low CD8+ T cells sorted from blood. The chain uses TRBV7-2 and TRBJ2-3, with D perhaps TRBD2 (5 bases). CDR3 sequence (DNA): TGTGCCAGCATCCTTAGCGGCACAGATACGCAGTATTTT. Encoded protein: CASILSGTDTQYF.